This T cell receptor (beta chain) was identified in a study of T cells in Graves' hyperthyroidism and ophthalmopathy. Study results and caveats: Blood also held most thyroid clonotypes expanded beyond 0.001. From stable hyperthyroidism, ophthalmopathy was separated by a 13 V-J model.

CDR3 length: 12 amino acids. In germline, CDR1 is GTSNPN, CDR2 SVGIG (reference sequence). Together with thyroid ultrasound, orbital computed tomography, serum thyroxine and TRAb, clinical symptoms were used for diagnoses. The PBMCs studied were ones that came from 8.5 to 10 ml fresh peripheral blood. About this clonotype itself: Its antigen remains unknown. The junction does not match germline at one end; this may be a read error.

The TCR beta CDR3 regions underwent amplification using RNA transcripts as the source. Primed by the HTBI set, a first-round RT-PCR was run on the TCR CDR3. TCRdb independently ran MiXCR on the multiplex PCR reads; one entry per CDR3 protein. The data show 500,000 to 600,000 distinct CDR3 sequences, about 20% seen once. This receptor was obtained from a man in his forties with Graves' ophthalmopathy. This chain joins TRBV30 and TRBJ1-3; 9 nucleotides match TRBD1. The sample comprised blood. CDR3 sequence (DNA): TGTGCCTGGAGGCTAACCGGGACAGGGCTTCATTTT. Protein product: CAWRLTGTGLHF.